The clone carrying this TCR beta chain was seen more than once but under ten times. The antigen is undetermined. CDR3 size: 16 residues. The germline V gene encodes CDR1 MNHEY and CDR2 SMNVEV (reference sequence). The V end was cut by 5 bases, the J end by 2 bases, with 17 bases between. These data belong to a study of CD8 T cells in ankylosing spondylitis. Using quantitative 5'-RACE with molecular barcodes, the authors made TCR beta libraries. A single record per CDR3 protein comes from TCRdb applying MiXCR to the 5' RACE reads. The top ten hold around 4% of the sample, which has fewer than 200,000 distinct CDR3 sequences, 18% seen once. The study, taken as a whole, reports: Significantly higher representation of disease-linked clones was reported for matched ankylosing spondylitis synovial fluid. Peripheral blood held disease-linked clones only at relatively low frequency, and these were CD8+. For ankylosing spondylitis blood, a TCR beta motif of under ten highly homologous variants appeared characteristic.

The clonotype originates from a male donor between 5 and 29 years old with ankylosing spondylitis or in good health (not recorded which). The chain couples TRBV27 to TRBJ2-3; D perhaps matches TRBD1 (6 bases). The sequenced sample was blood, either unsorted or a sorted T cell fraction (not recorded which). Here the CDR3 reads CASSTKQGWDTDTQYF. CDR3 nucleotide sequence: TGTGCCAGCAGTACCAAACAGGGTTGGGACACAGATACGCAGTATTTT.